Reported below is one TCR beta chain. This entry is derived from a study of cytomegalovirus exposure and HLA in healthy donors. The germline gives CDR1 SEHNR, CDR2 FQNEAQ (reference sequence). Trimming shortened V by 3 bases and J by 6 bases, and 14 bases separated the two germline ends. This CDR3 spans 14 amino acids. Researchers ran the PCR with 60 Vbeta and 13 Jbeta primers. The protocol was immunoSEQ multiplex PCR, while the TCRdb copy is restricted to in-frame clones and leaves out a portion. The table shows 130,000 to 150,000 clones, with roughly 75% occurring only once. V usage is TRBV7-9 and J usage is TRBJ1-1, with a tentative D call TRBD1 (6 bases). The material sequenced was PBMCs. The source of this sequence is a man in his forties in good health and CMV-seropositive. Here the CDR3 DNA reads TGTGCCAGCAGCTTTTGGACAGACACCTCTGAAGCTTTCTTT. It is translated as CASSFWTDTSEAFF.